This T cell receptor beta chain appears in the sequencing data of a study of shared clonotypes between healthy human individuals. Across the whole study: Researchers assigned three CD4 naive, three CD4 memory, two CD8 naive and one CD8 memory plate to each donor. Study findings and constraints: Memory subsets generally showed smaller estimated richness than naive subsets did.

Both subsets, CD45RA+ naive and CD45RA-negative memory, were split from the CD4+ cells. The CDR3 contains 14 residues. Germline V CDR1 and CDR2: SGHNT, YYREEE (reference sequence). After removal of 3 bases from V and 3 bases from J, the junction contained 0 bases not matched to a gene. Replicate PCRs from sorted subsets contained around 200 ng DNA, which is approximately 30,000 T cell genomes. Produced via immunoSEQ multiplex PCR; TCRdb's table is partial and in-frame only. The data contain 1.6 million or so clones, 98% to 99% of them singletons. Regarding this clone: The antigen remains unidentified.

V gene TRBV5-4 combines with J gene TRBJ2-7, with 13 bases that match TRBD2. The sequencing input was naive CD4+ T cells sorted from blood. Subset specified: CD45RA+ positively selected. The clonotype comes from a man aged 25 to 45 in good health. CDR3 sequence: CASSWTSGGYEQYF. The CDR3 DNA reads TGTGCCAGCAGCTGGACTAGCGGGGGCTACGAGCAGTACTTC.